Sequencing of this T cell receptor beta chain was carried out in a study of blood T cell repertoires in COVID-19. The overall study: The United States, Italy and Spain supplied acute and convalescent COVID-19 samples.

Trimming removed 6 bases from V and 6 bases from J; junction bases left unmatched: 7. The CDR3 length is 16 residues. In germline, CDR1 is MRHNA, CDR2 SNTAGT. Individuals aged roughly 18 to 95 years were recruited from approximately 24 US areas. Assignments of participants to cohorts depended upon their own reported clinical history. Original methodology: Reference gene primer amplification yielded estimated nucleated cell counts. Clones were read by immunoSEQ multiplex PCR, and TCRdb kept only the in-frame ones, dropping some. Clone size and the V and J calls come from that table; the DNA yielded D and trimming. The data contain approximately 260,000 clones, around 90% of them singletons.

The J gene is TRBJ2-2, the V gene TRBV6-4; the match to TRBD2 covers 13 bases. This clonotype was sampled from a woman aged 30 to 39 with acute COVID-19. Material: PBMCs or T cells enriched from blood (not recorded which). Written as DNA, the CDR3 is TGTGCCAGCAGCCCCGGGGGACTAGCGGGATCCGGGGAGCTGTTTTTT. Translating it yields CASSPGGLAGSGELFF.